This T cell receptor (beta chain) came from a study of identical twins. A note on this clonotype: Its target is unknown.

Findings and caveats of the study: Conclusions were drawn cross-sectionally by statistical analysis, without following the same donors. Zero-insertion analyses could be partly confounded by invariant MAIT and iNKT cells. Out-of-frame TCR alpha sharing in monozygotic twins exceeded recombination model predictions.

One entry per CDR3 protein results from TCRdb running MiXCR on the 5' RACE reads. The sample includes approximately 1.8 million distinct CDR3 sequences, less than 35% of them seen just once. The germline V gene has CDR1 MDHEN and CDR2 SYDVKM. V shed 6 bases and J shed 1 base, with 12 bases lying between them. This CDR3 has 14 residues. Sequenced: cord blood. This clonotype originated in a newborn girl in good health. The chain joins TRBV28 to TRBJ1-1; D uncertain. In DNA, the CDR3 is TGTGCCAGCAGCCCACCCAAAGGGAACACTGAAGCTTTCTTT. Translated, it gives CASSPPKGNTEAFF.